This TCR beta chain originates from a study of technical replicates of blood from a handful of donors. Libraries were prepared by immunoSEQ multiplex PCR; TCRdb keeps only in-frame clonotypes and omits some of them. The table shows 15,000 to 20,000 clones, with about nine tenths occurring only once. The ends were cut back, 5 bases at V and 3 bases at J, with 22 bases in the middle. The CDR3 runs 17 residues. Looked up from germline, CDR1 is SEHNR and CDR2 is FQNEAQ (reference sequence). V gene TRBV7-9 combines with J gene TRBJ2-5; TRBD2 is a possible D gene (7 bases). Input material: PBMCs. The sequence was obtained from a human donor in good health. The CDR3 here is CASSPVGGGRRKETQYF. The CDR3 DNA reads as TGTGCCAGCAGCCCGGTGGGGGGGGGCAGGCGGAAAGAGACCCAGTACTTC.